The clone carrying this TCR beta chain was observed at least ten times. The germline CDR1 and CDR2 sequences are MNHNS and SASEGT. CDR3 length: 15 residues. With V trimmed by 6 bases and J by 4 bases, 9 bases remained unmatched. In the authors' workflow: CDR3 was compared across clinicopathological groups, and the resulting differences were used to build a distant-metastasis classifier for papillary thyroid cancer. TCRdb recomputed clones from the PCR reads via MiXCR. Here the V and J calls rest on TCRdb's processing, not on the authors' analysis. The sample includes over 20,000 clones, 12% of them seen just once. These data come from a study of metastatic and nonmetastatic thyroid tumors. Whole-study context: Malignant thyroid and benign thyroid patients provided blood and tumor or nodule tissue whose repertoires were compared.

Before thyroid surgery, none of the patients had received any treatment. This chain connects TRBV6-1 to TRBJ2-7; 10 bases are shared with TRBD2. Sequenced sample: blood. The receptor was isolated from a male donor with papillary thyroid cancer or a benign thyroid nodule (not recorded which). Some clones in this sample may be carry-over from other donors' samples. CDR3 bases: TGTGCCAGCAGATCCGGGACTAGCGTCTTTTACGAGCAGTACTTC. Protein: CASRSGTSVFYEQYF.